The 6 T cell receptor beta chains in this list originate from one sample, sequenced in a study of tumor-infiltrating lymphocytes in primary liver carcinoma. Synthesis of TCR beta cDNA was carried out from about 500 ng total RNA with a constant-region primer. Slightly modified ARM-PCR with three nested multiplex PCR rounds yielded TCR beta libraries. Both of the initial two PCR rounds ran for about 11 cycles and employed TRBV1-TRBV30 forward primers alongside a C-beta reverse primer. MiXCR, applied by TCRdb to the multiplex PCR reads, yields one record per CDR3 protein. The sample includes about 320,000 distinct CDR3 sequences, roughly 60% of them seen just once. Blood RNA was derived from unsorted whole blood, and germline DNA was extracted too. The sequenced material came from peripheral blood. These receptors were taken from a man aged 35 to 55 with primary liver carcinoma and hepatitis B virus infection.

Note on this clonotype: A junction boundary mismatches the germline segment, possibly from a read error. The gene calls are TRBV12-3 or TRBV12-4 and TRBJ1-5, with 7 bases identical to TRBD1. This CDR3 has 13 residues. CDR3 protein: CASRTGRNRPQHF. The CDR3 DNA follows: TGTGCCAGCAGGACAGGGAGGAATCGGCCCCAGCATTTT.

As concerns this clonotype: This clone may be a read error of a much larger clone one base away. A read error is likely, as this CDR3 ends without the conserved phenylalanine or tryptophan. The gene calls are TRBV6-5 and TRBJ2-7; the D is unclear. The germline V gene has CDR1 MNHEY and CDR2 SVGAGI. The CDR3 has 14 amino acids. V lost 11 bases and J 0 bases, leaving 17 bases between the germline ends. CDR3 in DNA: TGTGCCGCGCGTCCCGCGTCGCCCTCCTACGAGCAGTACCTC. Amino acid sequence: CAARPASPSYEQYL.

This clonotype was detected many times. The chain uses TRBV6-6 and TRBJ1-1; 9 bases are a match to TRBD1. J was trimmed by 3 bases and V by 7 bases; bases with no gene match: 9. The CDR3 spans 15 residues. Germline assignment: CDR1 MNHNY and CDR2 SVGAGI (reference sequence). Here the CDR3 reads CASKPGQGEDTEAFF. As DNA, the CDR3 is TGTGCCAGCAAGCCGGGACAGGGAGAGGACACTGAAGCTTTCTTT.

Notes on this clonotype: Being one base from a much bigger clone, this may be a read error. The chain links TRBV12-3 or TRBV12-4 to TRBJ1-2; no clear D. V was trimmed by 3 bases and J by 8 bases, leaving 19 bases between them. This CDR3 contains 15 residues. The CDR3 DNA reads TGTGCCAGCAGTTTTAGCAGGCCCCCTCCTATGGGCTACACCTTC. It specifies CASSFSRPPPMGYTF.

This clonotype came up many times. The chain carries TRBV6-5 and TRBJ1-1; no clear D gene. This CDR3 region has 13 residues. V was pared by 6 bases and J by 1 base, with 9 bases between. Germline V gene lookup returns CDR1 MNHEY and CDR2 SVGAGI. The CDR3 nucleotides read TGTGCCAGCAGACGGACGGAGAACACTGAAGCTTTCTTT. The encoded protein is CASRRTENTEAFF.

In this sample, this clonotype turned up a few times. The V and J genes are TRBV5-6 and TRBJ2-5, with TRBD2 matching over 9 bases. The CDR3 covers 16 residues. Germline V lookup: CDR1 SGHDT, CDR2 YYEEEE. The V and J ends lost 1 base and 0 bases, in that order; junction bases with no gene match: 4. The CDR3 coding sequence is TGTGCCAGCAGCTTGAAAAGCGGGGGGCACCAAGAGACCCAGTACTTC. Translating gives CASSLKSGGHQETQYF.